This T cell receptor (beta chain) derives from a study of T cells after yellow fever vaccination. Study-wide points: Contamination by abundant bulk-population clonotypes could be present in FACS-sorted repertoires. Just a small share of clonotypes turned up in the CD4 compartment as well as the CD8 compartment.

Germline V gene lookup returns CDR1 SEHNR and CDR2 FQNEAQ (reference sequence). Trimming cost V 5 bases and J 5 bases, with 15 bases left between them. The CDR3 is 14 residues long. This clonotype showed up just a few times. Its antigen is unidentified. MiXCR was run by TCRdb on the 5' RACE reads, yielding one entry per CDR3 protein. The table has 200,000 to 250,000 distinct CDR3 sequences, about 7.1% seen once; the top ten hold more than 0.8%. Sample: CD4+ T cells sorted from PBMCs, taken 15 days after the yellow fever booster vaccination. J is TRBJ2-5 and V is TRBV7-9, with D perhaps matching TRBD2 (5 bases). This TCR was sampled from a young man who received the YFV17D yellow fever vaccine. As DNA, the CDR3 is TGTGCCAGCAGCCCAAGAGGGATTTGGGAGACCCAGTACTTC. It specifies CASSPRGIWETQYF.